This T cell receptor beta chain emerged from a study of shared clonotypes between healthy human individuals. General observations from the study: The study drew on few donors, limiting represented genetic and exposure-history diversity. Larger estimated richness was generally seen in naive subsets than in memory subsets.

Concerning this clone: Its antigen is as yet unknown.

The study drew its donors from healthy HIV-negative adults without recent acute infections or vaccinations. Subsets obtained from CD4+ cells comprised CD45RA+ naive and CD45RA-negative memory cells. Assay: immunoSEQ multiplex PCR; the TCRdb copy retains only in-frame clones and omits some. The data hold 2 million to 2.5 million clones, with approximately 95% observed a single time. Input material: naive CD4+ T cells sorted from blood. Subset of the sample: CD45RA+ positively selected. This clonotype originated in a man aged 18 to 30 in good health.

As DNA, the CDR3 is TGCAGCGTTGAAGAGGTTGACAGTGCCTATGGCTACACCTTC. Protein product: CSVEEVDSAYGYTF. The V call is TRBV29-1, the J call TRBJ1-2; perhaps TRBD1 as D (5 bases). CDR1 SQVTM and CDR2 ANQGSEA come from the germline V gene. This CDR3 contains 14 residues. V shed 0 bases and J shed 4 bases, with 12 bases lying between them.